This paragraph covers one TCR beta chain sequence. As yet, its antigen is unknown. There are 15 residues in the CDR3. Germline V CDR1 and CDR2: LNHDA, SQIVND (reference sequence). V gave up 3 bases and J gave up 8 bases; unmatched junction bases: 9. The entry originates in a study of shared clonotypes between healthy human individuals. It was CD45RO-negative cells, positively selected for CCR7, that made up naive CD8 cells, with terminally differentiated effector memory CD45RA+ cells excluded. The run depth of the assay was deep. Researchers divided each subset's genomic DNA evenly across several immunoSEQ plates. Sequenced by immunoSEQ multiplex PCR; TCRdb stores in-frame clones only, minus some. The table has some 2 million clones, about 95% seen once. Regarding the study as a whole: Investigators collected only blood, and repertoires in tissues likely differ.

The receptor's source is a young man in good health. The chain has TRBV19 and TRBJ2-1; TRBD2 aligns across 8 bases. Sequences were obtained from naive CD8+ T cells sorted from blood. The CDR3 region has the DNA TGTGCCAGTAGTATGACGGGACTAGAGGCGGATGAGCAGTTCTTC. It specifies CASSMTGLEADEQFF.